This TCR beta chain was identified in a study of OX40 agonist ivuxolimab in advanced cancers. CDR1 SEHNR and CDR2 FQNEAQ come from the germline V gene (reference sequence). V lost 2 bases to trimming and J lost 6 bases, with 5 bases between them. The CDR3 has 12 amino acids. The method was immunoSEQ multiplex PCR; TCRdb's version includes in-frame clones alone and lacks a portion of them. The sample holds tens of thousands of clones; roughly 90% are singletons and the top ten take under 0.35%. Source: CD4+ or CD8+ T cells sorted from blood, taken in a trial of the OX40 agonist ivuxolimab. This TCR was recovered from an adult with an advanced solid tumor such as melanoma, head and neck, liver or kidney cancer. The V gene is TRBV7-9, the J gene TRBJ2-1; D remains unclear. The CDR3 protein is CASSLISNEQFF. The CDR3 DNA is TGTGCCAGCAGCTTAATATCCAATGAGCAGTTCTTC.